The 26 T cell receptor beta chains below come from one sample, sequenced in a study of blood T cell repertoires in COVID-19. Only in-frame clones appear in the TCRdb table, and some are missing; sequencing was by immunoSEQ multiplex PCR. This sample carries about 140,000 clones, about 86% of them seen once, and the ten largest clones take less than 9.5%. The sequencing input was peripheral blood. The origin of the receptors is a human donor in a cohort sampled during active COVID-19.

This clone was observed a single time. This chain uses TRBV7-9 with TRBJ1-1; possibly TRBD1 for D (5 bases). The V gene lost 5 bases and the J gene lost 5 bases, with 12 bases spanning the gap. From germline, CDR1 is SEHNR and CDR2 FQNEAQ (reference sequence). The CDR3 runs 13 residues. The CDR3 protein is CASSRSGGTEAFF. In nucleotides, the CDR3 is TGTGCCAGCAGCCGGTCCGGGGGGACTGAAGCTTTCTTT.

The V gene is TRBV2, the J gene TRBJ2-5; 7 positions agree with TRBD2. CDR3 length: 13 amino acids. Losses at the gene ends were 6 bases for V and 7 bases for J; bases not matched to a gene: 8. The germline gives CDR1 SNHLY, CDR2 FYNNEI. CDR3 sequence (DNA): TGTGCCAGCAGCACTAGCGTCTCTTCGACCCAGTACTTC. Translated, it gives CASSTSVSSTQYF.

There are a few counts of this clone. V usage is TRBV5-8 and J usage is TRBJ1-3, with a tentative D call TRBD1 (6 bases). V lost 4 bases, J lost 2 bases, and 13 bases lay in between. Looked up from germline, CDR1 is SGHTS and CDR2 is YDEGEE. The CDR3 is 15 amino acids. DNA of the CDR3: TGTGCCAGCAGCCCCAATACAGGGACTGGAAACACCATATATTTT. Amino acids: CASSPNTGTGNTIYF.

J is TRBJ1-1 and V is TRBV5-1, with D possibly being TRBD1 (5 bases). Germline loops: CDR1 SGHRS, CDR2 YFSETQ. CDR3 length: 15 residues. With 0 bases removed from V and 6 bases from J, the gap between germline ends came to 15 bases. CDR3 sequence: CASSLGPAGGAEAFF. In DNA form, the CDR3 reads TGCGCCAGCAGCTTGGGACCCGCCGGAGGGGCTGAAGCTTTCTTT.

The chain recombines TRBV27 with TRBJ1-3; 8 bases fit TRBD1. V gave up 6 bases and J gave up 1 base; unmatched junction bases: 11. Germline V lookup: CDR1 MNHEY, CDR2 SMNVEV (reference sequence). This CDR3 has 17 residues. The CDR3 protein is CASRFSRTGRSGNTIYF. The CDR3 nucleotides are TGTGCCAGCAGGTTCTCCCGGACAGGGAGGTCTGGAAACACCATATATTTT.

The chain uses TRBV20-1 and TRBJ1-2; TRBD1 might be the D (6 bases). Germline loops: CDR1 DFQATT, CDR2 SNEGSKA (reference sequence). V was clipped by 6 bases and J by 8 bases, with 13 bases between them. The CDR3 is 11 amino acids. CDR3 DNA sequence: TGCAGTGCCCTAACAGGGTTAGGCTACACCTTC. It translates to CSALTGLGYTF.

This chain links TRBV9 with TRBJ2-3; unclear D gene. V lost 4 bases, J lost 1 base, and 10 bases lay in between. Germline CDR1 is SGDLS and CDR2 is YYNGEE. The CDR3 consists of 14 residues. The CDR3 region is CASSRQIGTDTQYF. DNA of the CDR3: TGTGCCAGCAGCCGTCAGATTGGCACAGATACGCAGTATTTT.

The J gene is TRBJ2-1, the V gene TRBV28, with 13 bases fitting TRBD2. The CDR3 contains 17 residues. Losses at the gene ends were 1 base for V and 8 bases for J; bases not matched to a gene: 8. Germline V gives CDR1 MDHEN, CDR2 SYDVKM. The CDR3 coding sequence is TGTGCCAGCAGTTTATTTGGGACTAGCGGGGTTGTGCATGAGCAGTTCTTC. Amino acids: CASSLFGTSGVVHEQFF.

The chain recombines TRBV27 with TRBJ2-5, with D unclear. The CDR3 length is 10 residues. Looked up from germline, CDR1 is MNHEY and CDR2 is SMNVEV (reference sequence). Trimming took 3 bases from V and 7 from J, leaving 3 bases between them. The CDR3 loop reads CASSFRTQYF. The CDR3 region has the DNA TGTGCCAGCAGTTTTCGGACCCAGTACTTC.

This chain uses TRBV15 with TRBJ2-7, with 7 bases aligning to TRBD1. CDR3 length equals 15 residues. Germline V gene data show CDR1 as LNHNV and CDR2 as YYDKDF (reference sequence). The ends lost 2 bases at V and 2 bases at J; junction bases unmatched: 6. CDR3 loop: CATSRTDRKTYEQYF. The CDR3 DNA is TGTGCCACCAGCAGAACGGACAGGAAGACCTACGAGCAGTACTTC.

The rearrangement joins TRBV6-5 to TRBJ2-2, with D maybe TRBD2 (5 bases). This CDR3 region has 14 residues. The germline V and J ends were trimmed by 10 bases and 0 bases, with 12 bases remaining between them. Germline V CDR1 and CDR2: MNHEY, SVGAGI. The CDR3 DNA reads TGTGCCACCTCCCGGAGGACGAACACCGGGGAGCTGTTTTTT. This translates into CATSRRTNTGELFF.

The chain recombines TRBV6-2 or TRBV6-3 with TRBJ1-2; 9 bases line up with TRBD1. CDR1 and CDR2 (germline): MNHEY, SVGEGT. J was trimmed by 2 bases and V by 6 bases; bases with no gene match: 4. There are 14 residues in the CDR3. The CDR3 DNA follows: TGTGCCAGCAGCCGGGACAGGGTCAACTATGGCTACACCTTC. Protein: CASSRDRVNYGYTF.

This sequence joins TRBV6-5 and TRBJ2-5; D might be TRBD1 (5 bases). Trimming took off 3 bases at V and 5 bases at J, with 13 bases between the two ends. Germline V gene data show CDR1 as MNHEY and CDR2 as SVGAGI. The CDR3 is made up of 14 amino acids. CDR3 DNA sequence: TGTGCCAGCAGTTATTCTCCAGGGTCGGAGACCCAGTACTTC. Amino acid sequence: CASSYSPGSETQYF.

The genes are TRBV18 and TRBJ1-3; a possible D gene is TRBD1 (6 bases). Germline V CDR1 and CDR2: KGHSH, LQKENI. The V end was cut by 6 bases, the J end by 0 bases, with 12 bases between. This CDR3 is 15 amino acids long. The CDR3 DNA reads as TGTGCCAGCTCCTCGGACAGCAGCTCTGGAAACACCATATATTTT. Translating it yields CASSSDSSSGNTIYF.

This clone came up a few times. The CDR3 sequence: CASSLDRVNEQFF. The CDR3 DNA reads as TGTGCCAGCAGTTTAGACAGGGTGAATGAGCAGTTCTTC. The chain links TRBV12-3 or TRBV12-4 to TRBJ2-1, with a tentative D call TRBD1 (6 bases). The CDR3 extends over 13 amino acids. The V gene lost 1 base and the J gene lost 7 bases, with 8 bases spanning the gap.

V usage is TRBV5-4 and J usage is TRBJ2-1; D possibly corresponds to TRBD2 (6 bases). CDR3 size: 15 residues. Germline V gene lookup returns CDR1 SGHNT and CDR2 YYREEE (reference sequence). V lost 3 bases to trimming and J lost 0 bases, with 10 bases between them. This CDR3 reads CASSSRDFSYNEQFF. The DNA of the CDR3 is TGTGCCAGCAGCTCCCGGGACTTCTCCTACAATGAGCAGTTCTTC.

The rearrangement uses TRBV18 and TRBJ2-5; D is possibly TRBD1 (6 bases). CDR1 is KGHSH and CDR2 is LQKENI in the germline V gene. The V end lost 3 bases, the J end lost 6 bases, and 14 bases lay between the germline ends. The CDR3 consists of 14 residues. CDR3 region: CASSPRGQGQTQYF. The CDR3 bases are TGTGCCAGCTCACCCAGGGGCCAGGGCCAGACCCAGTACTTC.

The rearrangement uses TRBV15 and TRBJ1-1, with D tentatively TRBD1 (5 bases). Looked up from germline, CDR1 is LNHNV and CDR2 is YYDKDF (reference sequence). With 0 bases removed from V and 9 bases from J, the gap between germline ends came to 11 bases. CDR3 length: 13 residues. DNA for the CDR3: TGTGCCACCAGCAGAGATCTTCAGGGTAAAGCTTTCTTT. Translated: CATSRDLQGKAFF.

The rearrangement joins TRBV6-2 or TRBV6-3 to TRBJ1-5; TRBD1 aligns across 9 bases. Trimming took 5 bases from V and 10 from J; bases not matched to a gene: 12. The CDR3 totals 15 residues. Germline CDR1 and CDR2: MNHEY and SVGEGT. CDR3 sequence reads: CASSGPGQGSSPQHF. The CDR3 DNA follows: TGTGCCAGCAGTGGACCTGGACAGGGGAGCTCCCCCCAGCATTTT.

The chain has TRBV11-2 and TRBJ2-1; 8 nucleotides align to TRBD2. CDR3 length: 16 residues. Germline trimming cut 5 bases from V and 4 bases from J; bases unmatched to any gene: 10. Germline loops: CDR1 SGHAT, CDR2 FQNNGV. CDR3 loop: CASSTSRGGPYNEQFF. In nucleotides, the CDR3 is TGTGCCAGCAGCACGAGCCGGGGGGGGCCTTACAATGAGCAGTTCTTC. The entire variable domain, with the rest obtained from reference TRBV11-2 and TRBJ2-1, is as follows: EAGVAQSPRYKIIEKRQSVAFWCNPISGHATLYWYQQILGQGPKLLIQFQNNGVVDDSQLPKDRFSAERLKGVDSTLKIQPAKLEDSAVYLCASSTSRGGPYNEQFFGPGTRLTVL.

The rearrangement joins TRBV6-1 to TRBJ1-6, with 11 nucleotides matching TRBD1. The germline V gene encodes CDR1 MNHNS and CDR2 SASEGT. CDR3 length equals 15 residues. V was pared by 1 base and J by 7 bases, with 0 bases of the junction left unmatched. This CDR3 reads CASSEGTGGNSPLHF. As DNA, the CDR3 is TGTGCCAGCAGTGAAGGGACAGGGGGCAATTCACCCCTCCACTTT.

CDR3 loop: CASAGRVNTEAFF. In nucleotides, the CDR3 is TGTGCCAGCGCCGGGAGGGTGAACACTGAAGCTTTCTTT. This chain uses TRBV7-3 with TRBJ1-1; D remains ambiguous. V shed 8 bases and J shed 0 bases, with 10 bases lying between them. The V gene's germline CDR1 is SGHTA and CDR2 FQGTGA. The CDR3 sequence is 13 residues long.

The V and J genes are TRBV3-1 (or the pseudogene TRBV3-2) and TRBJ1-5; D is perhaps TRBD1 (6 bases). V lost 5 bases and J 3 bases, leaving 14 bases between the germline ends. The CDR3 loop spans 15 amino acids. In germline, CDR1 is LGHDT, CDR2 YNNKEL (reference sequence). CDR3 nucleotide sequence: TGTGCCAGCAGCAAAACGACAGGCGCCAATCAGCCCCAGCATTTT. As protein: CASSKTTGANQPQHF.

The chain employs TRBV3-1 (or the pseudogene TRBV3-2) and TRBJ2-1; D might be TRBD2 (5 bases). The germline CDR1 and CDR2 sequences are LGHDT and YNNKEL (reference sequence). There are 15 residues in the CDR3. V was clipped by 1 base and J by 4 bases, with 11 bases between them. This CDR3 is CASSQVGTSYNEQFF. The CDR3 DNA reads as TGTGCCAGCAGCCAAGTTGGAACTAGTTACAATGAGCAGTTCTTC.

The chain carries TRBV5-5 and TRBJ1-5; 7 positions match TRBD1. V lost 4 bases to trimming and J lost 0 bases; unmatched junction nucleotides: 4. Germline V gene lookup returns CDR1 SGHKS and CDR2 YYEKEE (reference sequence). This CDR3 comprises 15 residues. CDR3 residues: CASSRQGYSNQPQHF. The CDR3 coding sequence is TGTGCCAGCAGCCGACAGGGTTATAGCAATCAGCCCCAGCATTTT.

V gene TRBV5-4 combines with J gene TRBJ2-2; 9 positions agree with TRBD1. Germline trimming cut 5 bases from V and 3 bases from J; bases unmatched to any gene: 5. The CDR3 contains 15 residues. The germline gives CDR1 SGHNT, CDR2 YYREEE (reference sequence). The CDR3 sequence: CASRPGQGYTGELFF. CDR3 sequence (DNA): TGTGCCAGCAGGCCGGGACAGGGTTACACCGGGGAGCTGTTTTTT.